This TCR beta chain was documented in a study of early T cells in non-severe SARS-CoV-2 infection. In the study overall: Sequencing input comprised bulk RNA from unsorted whole blood; chain pairing was not available.

Study observations and caveats: VDJdb matching, biased toward anti-spike CD8 responses, missed private and CD4 specificities.

CDR3 length: 15 amino acids. The germline CDR1 and CDR2 sequences are MDHEN and SYDVKM. V lost 3 bases and J 0 bases, leaving 9 bases between the germline ends. Separate cDNA molecules each had unique molecular identifiers attached to them. Each CDR3 protein is one row after TCRdb ran MiXCR on the 5' RACE reads. This sample has about 69,000 distinct CDR3 sequences, with 4% to 6% found just once. This clonotype was seen many times. Its specificity is unknown. The origin of this receptor is an adult who was a healthcare worker with PCR-confirmed SARS-CoV-2 infection or an uninfected control (not recorded which). The donor label of this sample is uncertain. V and J are TRBV28 and TRBJ2-1; D not certain. The sequences come from whole blood, collected at baseline. In nucleotides, the CDR3 is TGTGCCAGCAGTTTCCGGCAATTCTCCTACAATGAGCAGTTCTTC. Its protein product is CASSFRQFSYNEQFF.